This is a list of T cell receptor beta chains from one sample in a study of T cells after posttransplantation cyclophosphamide. Sequenced by immunoSEQ multiplex PCR; TCRdb stores in-frame clones only, minus some. The table lists 40,000 to 55,000 clones, with no singletons. The sequencing sample was made of PBMCs. The receptors were gathered from a man aged 35 to 55 in good health, CMV-negative, and a related stem cell transplant donor. Both conserved end residues are part of each CDR3. Fields, in order: J gene, V gene, D gene, clone size, CDR3 DNA, CDR3 protein. D genes are given only for firm matches. Not all rows give a size; the values are once, few, many and, for expanded clones, a class.

j_gene: TRBJ1-1
v_gene: TRBV19
d_gene: -
abundance: many
CDR3nt: TGTGCCAGTAGTTTATTGGGCCGGACACGATCTTTCTTT
CDR3aa: CASSLLGRTRSFF

j_gene: TRBJ2-5
v_gene: TRBV5-5
d_gene: -
abundance: few
CDR3nt: TGTGCCAGTTCTACGGCGGCTGCCCCCTTCCAAGAGACCCAGTACTTC
CDR3aa: CASSTAAAPFQETQYF

j_gene: TRBJ2-5
v_gene: TRBV7-8
d_gene: -
abundance: many
CDR3nt: TGTGCCAGCAACCCCTATTCATGGACAGCCCAAGAGACCCAGTACTTC
CDR3aa: CASNPYSWTAQETQYF

j_gene: TRBJ1-1
v_gene: TRBV5-1
d_gene: TRBD1
abundance: many
CDR3nt: TGCGCCAGCAGCTTAACAGGGGACACTGAAGCTTTCTTT
CDR3aa: CASSLTGDTEAFF

j_gene: TRBJ2-1
v_gene: TRBV5-8
d_gene: TRBD2
abundance: many
CDR3nt: TGTGCCAGCAGCTTAGGACTAGCGGGAGTGGGGGCTGAGCAGTTCTTC
CDR3aa: CASSLGLAGVGAEQFF

j_gene: TRBJ2-7
v_gene: TRBV25-1
d_gene: -
abundance: many
CDR3nt: TGTGCCAGCAGTGAGACAGGTTGGAGCTCCTACGAGCAGTACTTC
CDR3aa: CASSETGWSSYEQYF

j_gene: TRBJ2-1
v_gene: TRBV7-9
d_gene: TRBD2
abundance: many
CDR3nt: TGTGCCAGCAGCTTGACTAGCGGAGACAATGAGCAGTTCTTC
CDR3aa: CASSLTSGDNEQFF

j_gene: TRBJ2-2
v_gene: TRBV11-3
d_gene: -
abundance: many
CDR3nt: TGTGCCAGCAGCCCCGACAGATCGAACACCGGGGAGCTGTTTTTT
CDR3aa: CASSPDRSNTGELFF

j_gene: TRBJ2-1
v_gene: TRBV28
d_gene: TRBD2
abundance: many
CDR3nt: TGTGCCAGCAGTAAAGGGACTAGCGGTTACAATGAGCAGTTCTTC
CDR3aa: CASSKGTSGYNEQFF

j_gene: TRBJ1-5
v_gene: TRBV4-2
d_gene: -
abundance: many
CDR3nt: TGTGCCAGCAGCCCGTCAGCGGGGTATAGCAATCAGCCCCAGCATTTT
CDR3aa: CASSPSAGYSNQPQHF

j_gene: TRBJ1-6
v_gene: TRBV6-1
d_gene: -
abundance: -
CDR3nt: TGTGCCACCCTGGGCCAGACCGATTCACCCCTCCACTTT
CDR3aa: CATLGQTDSPLHF

j_gene: TRBJ2-2
v_gene: TRBV6-1
d_gene: -
abundance: many
CDR3nt: TGTGCCAGCAGTCAGCAGGGGAACACCGGGGAGCTGTTTTTT
CDR3aa: CASSQQGNTGELFF

j_gene: TRBJ2-3
v_gene: TRBV7-8
d_gene: -
abundance: many
CDR3nt: TGTGCCAGCAGCCCCTCCGGGTCAAGCGGAGGTACGCAGTATTTT
CDR3aa: CASSPSGSSGGTQYF

j_gene: TRBJ2-1
v_gene: TRBV19
d_gene: TRBD2
abundance: many
CDR3nt: TGTGCCAGTGATATGGGACTAGCGGGAGAGGATGAGCAGTTCTTC
CDR3aa: CASDMGLAGEDEQFF

j_gene: TRBJ2-7
v_gene: TRBV11-2
d_gene: TRBD2
abundance: many
CDR3nt: TGTGCCAGCAGCCCGGGACTAGCGGGACACGAGCAGTACTTC
CDR3aa: CASSPGLAGHEQYF

j_gene: TRBJ1-1
v_gene: TRBV18
d_gene: -
abundance: many
CDR3nt: TGTGCCAGCTCACCGACCCAGGGTGGCACTGAAGCTTTCTTT
CDR3aa: CASSPTQGGTEAFF

j_gene: TRBJ2-2
v_gene: TRBV5-6
d_gene: -
abundance: many
CDR3nt: TGTGCCAGCAGCTTGGGAGGTTCCGGGGAGCTGTTTTTT
CDR3aa: CASSLGGSGELFF

j_gene: TRBJ2-2
v_gene: TRBV28
d_gene: -
abundance: many
CDR3nt: TGTGCCAGCAGTTTTAATCGGGTAAACACCGGGGAGCTGTTTTTT
CDR3aa: CASSFNRVNTGELFF

j_gene: TRBJ1-5
v_gene: TRBV27
d_gene: -
abundance: many
CDR3nt: TGTGCCAGCAGTTTGGGGGGATACCAGCCCCAGCATTTT
CDR3aa: CASSLGGYQPQHF

j_gene: TRBJ2-2
v_gene: TRBV6-5
d_gene: TRBD1
abundance: many
CDR3nt: TGTGCCAGCAGTCCCGGGACAGGGGGCACCGGGGAGCTGTTTTTT
CDR3aa: CASSPGTGGTGELFF

j_gene: TRBJ2-3
v_gene: TRBV10-1
d_gene: TRBD2
abundance: many
CDR3nt: TGCGCCAGCAGTGACAGCGGGAGGACCACAGATACGCAGTATTTT
CDR3aa: CASSDSGRTTDTQYF

j_gene: TRBJ2-1
v_gene: TRBV7-2
d_gene: -
abundance: many
CDR3nt: TGTGCCAGCAGCTTAGGGGTGAAGCGGCTAACAAATGAGCAGTTCTTC
CDR3aa: CASSLGVKRLTNEQFF

j_gene: TRBJ1-2
v_gene: TRBV19
d_gene: TRBD1
abundance: many
CDR3nt: TGTGCCAGTAGTATAGAAGGAGGGACAGGAGGCGGCTACACCTTC
CDR3aa: CASSIEGGTGGGYTF

j_gene: TRBJ2-1
v_gene: TRBV18
d_gene: TRBD2
abundance: many
CDR3nt: TGTGCCAGCTCACCGGGGATAGCGGGCTCCTACAATGAGCAGTTCTTC
CDR3aa: CASSPGIAGSYNEQFF

j_gene: TRBJ1-3
v_gene: TRBV28
d_gene: TRBD1
abundance: many
CDR3nt: TGTGCCAGCAGGCCAGGGGGAACTGGAAACACCATATATTTT
CDR3aa: CASRPGGTGNTIYF

j_gene: TRBJ2-1
v_gene: TRBV5-5
d_gene: TRBD2
abundance: many
CDR3nt: TGTGCCAGCAGTCCCGGCATAGTGGGAGGGAGCTCCTACAATGAGCAGTTCTTC
CDR3aa: CASSPGIVGGSSYNEQFF

j_gene: TRBJ2-7
v_gene: TRBV30
d_gene: TRBD1
abundance: many
CDR3nt: TGTGCCTGGAGTAGACCCCGGACAGGGGACGAGCAGTACTTC
CDR3aa: CAWSRPRTGDEQYF